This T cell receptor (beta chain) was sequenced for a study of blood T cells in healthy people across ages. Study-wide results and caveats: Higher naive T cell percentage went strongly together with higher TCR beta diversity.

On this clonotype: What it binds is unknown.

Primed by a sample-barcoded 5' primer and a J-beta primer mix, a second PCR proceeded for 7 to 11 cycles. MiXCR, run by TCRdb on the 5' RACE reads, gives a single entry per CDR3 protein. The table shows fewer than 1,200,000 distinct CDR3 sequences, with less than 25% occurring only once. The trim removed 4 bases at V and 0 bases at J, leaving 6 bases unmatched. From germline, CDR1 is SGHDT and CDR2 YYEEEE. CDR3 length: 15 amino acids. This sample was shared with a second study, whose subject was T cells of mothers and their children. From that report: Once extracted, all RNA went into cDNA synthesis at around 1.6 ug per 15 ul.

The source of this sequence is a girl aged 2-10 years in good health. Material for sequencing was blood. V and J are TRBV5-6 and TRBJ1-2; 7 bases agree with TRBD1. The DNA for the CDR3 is TGTGCCAGCAGCCAGGACAGGACTCCTAACTATGGCTACACCTTC. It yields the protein CASSQDRTPNYGYTF.